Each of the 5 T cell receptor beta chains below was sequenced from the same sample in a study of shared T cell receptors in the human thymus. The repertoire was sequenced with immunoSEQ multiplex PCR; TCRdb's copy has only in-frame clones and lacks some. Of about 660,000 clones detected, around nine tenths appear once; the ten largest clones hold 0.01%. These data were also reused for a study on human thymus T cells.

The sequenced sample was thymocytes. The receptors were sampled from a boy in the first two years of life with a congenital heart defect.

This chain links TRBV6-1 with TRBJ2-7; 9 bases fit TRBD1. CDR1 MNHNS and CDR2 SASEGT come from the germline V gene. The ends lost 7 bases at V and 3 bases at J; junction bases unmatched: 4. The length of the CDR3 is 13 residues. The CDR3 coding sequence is TGTGCCAGCACTTCGACAGGGGGCTACGAGCAGTACTTC. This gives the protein CASTSTGGYEQYF.

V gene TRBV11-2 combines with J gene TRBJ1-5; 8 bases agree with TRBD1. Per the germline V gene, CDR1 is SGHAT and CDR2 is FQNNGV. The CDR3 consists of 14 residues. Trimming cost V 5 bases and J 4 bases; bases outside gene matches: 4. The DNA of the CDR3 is TGTGCCAGCAGCCTCAGGGACAGGAATCAGCCCCAGCATTTT. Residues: CASSLRDRNQPQHF.

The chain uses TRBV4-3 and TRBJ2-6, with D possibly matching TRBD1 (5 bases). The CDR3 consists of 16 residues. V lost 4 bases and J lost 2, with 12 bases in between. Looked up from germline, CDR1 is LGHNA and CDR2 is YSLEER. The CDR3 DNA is TGCGCCAGCAGCCTAGTGGTAGGGGCTGGGGCCAACGTCCTGACTTTC. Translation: CASSLVVGAGANVLTF.

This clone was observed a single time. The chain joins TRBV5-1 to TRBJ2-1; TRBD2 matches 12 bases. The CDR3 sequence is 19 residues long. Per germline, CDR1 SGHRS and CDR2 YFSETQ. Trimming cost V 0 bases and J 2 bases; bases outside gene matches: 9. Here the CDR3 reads CASSLVGLAGSEAYNEQFF. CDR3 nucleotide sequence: TGCGCCAGCAGCTTGGTCGGACTAGCGGGATCCGAGGCCTACAATGAGCAGTTCTTC.

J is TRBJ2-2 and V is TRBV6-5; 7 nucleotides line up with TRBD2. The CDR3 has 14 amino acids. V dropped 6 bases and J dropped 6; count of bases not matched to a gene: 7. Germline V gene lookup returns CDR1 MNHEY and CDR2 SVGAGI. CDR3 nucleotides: TGTGCCAGCAGACGACCGGGGGGTCCCGGGGAGCTGTTTTTT. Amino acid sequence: CASRRPGGPGELFF.